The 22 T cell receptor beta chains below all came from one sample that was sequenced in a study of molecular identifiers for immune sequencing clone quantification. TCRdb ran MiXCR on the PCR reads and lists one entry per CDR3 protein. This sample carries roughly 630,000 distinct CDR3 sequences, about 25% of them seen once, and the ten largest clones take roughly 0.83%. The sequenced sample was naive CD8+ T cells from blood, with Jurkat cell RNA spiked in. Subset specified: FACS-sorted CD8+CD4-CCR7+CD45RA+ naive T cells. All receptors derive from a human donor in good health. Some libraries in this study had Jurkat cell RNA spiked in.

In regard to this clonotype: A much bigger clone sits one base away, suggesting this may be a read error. The CDR3 is CASSLRGRGGGDTQYF. Here the CDR3 DNA reads TGTGCCAGCAGCTTACGGGGGCGGGGGGGCGGCGATACGCAGTATTTT. V and J are TRBV13 and TRBJ2-3; TRBD2 matches 9 bases. CDR1 is PRHDT and CDR2 is FYEKMQ in the germline V gene (reference sequence). V lost 2 bases, J lost 6 bases, and 9 bases stayed unmatched. The CDR3 is 16 amino acids.

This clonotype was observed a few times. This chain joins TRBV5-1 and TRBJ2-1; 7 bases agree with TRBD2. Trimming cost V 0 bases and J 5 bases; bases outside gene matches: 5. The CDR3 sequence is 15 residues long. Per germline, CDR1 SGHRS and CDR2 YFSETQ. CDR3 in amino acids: CASSLGLAMHNEQFF. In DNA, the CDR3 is TGCGCCAGCAGCTTGGGACTAGCCATGCACAATGAGCAGTTCTTC.

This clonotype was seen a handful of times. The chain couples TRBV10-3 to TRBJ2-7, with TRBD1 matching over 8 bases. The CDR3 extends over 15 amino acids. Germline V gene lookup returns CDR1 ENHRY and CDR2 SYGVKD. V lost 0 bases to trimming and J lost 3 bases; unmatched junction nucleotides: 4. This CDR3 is CAISESGTGVYEQYF. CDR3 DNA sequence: TGTGCCATCAGTGAGTCCGGGACAGGAGTCTACGAGCAGTACTTC.

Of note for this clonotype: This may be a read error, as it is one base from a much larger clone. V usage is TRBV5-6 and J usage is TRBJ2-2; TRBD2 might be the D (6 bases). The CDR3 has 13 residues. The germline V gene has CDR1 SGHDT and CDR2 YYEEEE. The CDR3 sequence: CASSSRASGGLFF. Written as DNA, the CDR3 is TGTGCCAGCAGCTCAAGGGCGTCCGGGGGGCTGTTTTTT.

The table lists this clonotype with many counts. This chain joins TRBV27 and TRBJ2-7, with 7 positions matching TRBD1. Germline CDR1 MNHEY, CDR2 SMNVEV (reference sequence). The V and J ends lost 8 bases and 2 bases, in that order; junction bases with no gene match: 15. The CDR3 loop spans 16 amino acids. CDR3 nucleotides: TGTGCCAGCGGCCTACTCGGGACAGTCGGGGCCTACGAGCAGTACTTC. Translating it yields CASGLLGTVGAYEQYF.

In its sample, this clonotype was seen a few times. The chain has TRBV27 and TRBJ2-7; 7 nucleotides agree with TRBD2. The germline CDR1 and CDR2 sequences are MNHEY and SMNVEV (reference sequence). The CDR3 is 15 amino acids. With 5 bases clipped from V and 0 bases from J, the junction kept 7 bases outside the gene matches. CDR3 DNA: TGTGCCAGCAGTCTGGGGGGGGTTCGCTCCTACGAGCAGTACTTC. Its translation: CASSLGGVRSYEQYF.

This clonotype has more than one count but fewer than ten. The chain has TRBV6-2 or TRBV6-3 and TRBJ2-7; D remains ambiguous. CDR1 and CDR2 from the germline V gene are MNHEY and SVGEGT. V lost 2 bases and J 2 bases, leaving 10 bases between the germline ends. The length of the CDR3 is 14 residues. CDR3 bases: TGTGCCAGCAGTTACGTCGTCTCTCCCTACGAGCAGTACTTC. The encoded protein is CASSYVVSPYEQYF.

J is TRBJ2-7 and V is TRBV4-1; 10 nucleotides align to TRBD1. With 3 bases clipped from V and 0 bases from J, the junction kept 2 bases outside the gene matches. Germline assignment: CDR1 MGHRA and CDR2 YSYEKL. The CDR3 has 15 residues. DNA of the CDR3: TGCGCCAGCAGCCAGGGACAGGGGAGCTCCTACGAGCAGTACGTC. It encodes CASSQGQGSSYEQYV.

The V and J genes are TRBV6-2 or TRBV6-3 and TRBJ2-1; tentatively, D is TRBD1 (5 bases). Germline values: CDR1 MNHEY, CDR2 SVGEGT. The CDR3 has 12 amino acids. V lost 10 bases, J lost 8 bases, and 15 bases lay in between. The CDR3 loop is CAISGMWDEQFF. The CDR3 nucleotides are TGTGCCATCTCAGGGATGTGGGATGAGCAGTTCTTC.

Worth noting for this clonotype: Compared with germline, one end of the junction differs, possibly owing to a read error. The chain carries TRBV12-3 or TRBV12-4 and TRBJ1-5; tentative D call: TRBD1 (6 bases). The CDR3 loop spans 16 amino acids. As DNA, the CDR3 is TGTGCCAGCAGTTTAGATGGGGGCCGCCTCAATCCGCCCCCGCATTTT. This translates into CASSLDGGRLNPPPHF.

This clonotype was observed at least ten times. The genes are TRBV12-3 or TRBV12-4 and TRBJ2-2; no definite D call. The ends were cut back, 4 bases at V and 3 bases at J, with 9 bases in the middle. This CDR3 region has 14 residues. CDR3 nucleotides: TGTGCCAGCAGTTCGCCCCTCCACACCGGGGAGCTGTTTTTT. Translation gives CASSSPLHTGELFF.

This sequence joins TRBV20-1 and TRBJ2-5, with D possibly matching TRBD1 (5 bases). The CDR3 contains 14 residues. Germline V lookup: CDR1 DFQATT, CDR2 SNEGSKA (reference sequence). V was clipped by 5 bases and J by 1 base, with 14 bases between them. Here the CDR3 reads CSARTSGFQETQYF. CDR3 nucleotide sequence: TGCAGTGCTCGTACCTCAGGGTTCCAAGAGACCCAGTACTTC.

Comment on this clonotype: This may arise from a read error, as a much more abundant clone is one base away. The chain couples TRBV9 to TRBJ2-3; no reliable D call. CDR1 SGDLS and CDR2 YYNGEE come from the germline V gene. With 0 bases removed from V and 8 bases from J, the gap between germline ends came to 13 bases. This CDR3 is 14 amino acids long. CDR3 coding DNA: TGTGCCAGCAGCGTAGGAGCTTCCGCAGGTACGCAGTATTTT. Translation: CASSVGASAGTQYF.

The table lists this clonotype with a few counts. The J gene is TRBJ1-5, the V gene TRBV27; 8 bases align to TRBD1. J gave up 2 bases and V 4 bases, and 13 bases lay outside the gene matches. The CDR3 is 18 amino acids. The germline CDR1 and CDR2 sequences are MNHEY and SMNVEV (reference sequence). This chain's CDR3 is CASSSLLTLGQGNQPQHF. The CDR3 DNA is TGTGCCAGCAGTTCACTACTTACTCTGGGACAGGGCAATCAGCCCCAGCATTTT.

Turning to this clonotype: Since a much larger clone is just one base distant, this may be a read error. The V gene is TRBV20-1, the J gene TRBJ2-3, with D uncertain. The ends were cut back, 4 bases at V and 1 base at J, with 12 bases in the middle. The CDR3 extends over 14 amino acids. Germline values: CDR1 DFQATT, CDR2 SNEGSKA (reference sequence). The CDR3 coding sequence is TGCAGTGCTATCATTTTAACTGGCACAGATACGCAGTATTTT. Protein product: CSAIILTGTDTQYF.

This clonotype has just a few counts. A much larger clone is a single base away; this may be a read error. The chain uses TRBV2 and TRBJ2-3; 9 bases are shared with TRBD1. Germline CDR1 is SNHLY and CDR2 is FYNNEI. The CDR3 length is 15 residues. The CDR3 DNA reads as TGTGCCGGCAGAGATGACAGGGGGACCGAAGATACGCAGTATTTT. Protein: CAGRDDRGTEDTQYF. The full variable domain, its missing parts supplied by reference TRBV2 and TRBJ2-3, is EPEVTQTPSHQVTQMGQEVILRCVPISNHLYFYWYRQILGQKVEFLVSFYNNEISEKSEIFDDQFSVERPDGSNFTLKIRSTKLEDSAMYFCAGRDDRGTEDTQYFGPGTRLTVL.

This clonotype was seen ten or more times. DNA for the CDR3: TGTGCCAGCAGCCTAGACTGGGGGGACACTGAAGCTTTCTTT. The encoded protein is CASSLDWGDTEAFF. The rearrangement joins TRBV9 to TRBJ1-1; TRBD1 might be the D (5 bases). Between the trimmed V and J ends, which lost 4 bases and 3 bases, there was a span of 13 bases. The CDR3 consists of 14 residues. From germline, CDR1 is SGDLS and CDR2 YYNGEE.

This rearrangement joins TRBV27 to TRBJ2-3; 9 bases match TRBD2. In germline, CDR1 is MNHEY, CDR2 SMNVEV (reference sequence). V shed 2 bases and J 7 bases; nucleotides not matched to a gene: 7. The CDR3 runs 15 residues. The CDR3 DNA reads TGTGCCAGCAGTTTACTCCCTAGCGGGATAAATACGCAGTATTTT. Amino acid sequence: CASSLLPSGINTQYF.

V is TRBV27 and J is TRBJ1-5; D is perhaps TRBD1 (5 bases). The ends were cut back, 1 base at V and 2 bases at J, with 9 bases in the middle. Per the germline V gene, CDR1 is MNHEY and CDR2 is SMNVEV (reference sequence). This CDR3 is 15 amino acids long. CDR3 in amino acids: CASSLYGGGNQPQHF. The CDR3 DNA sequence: TGTGCCAGCAGTTTATATGGGGGTGGCAATCAGCCCCAGCATTTT.

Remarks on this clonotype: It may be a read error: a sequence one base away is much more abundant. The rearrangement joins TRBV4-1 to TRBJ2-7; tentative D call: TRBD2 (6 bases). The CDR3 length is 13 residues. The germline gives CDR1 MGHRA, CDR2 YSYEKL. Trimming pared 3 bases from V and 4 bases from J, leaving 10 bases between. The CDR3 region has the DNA TGCGCCAGCAGCCAGCAACGGGGGTACGAGCAGTACTTC. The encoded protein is CASSQQRGYEQYF.

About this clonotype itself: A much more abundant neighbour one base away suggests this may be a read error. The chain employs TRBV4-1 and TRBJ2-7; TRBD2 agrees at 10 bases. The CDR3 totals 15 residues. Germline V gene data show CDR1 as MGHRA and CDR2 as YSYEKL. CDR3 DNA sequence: TGCGCCAGCAGCCAAATAGCGGGGGGAATCTACGAGCGGTACTTC. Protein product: CASSQIAGGIYERYF.

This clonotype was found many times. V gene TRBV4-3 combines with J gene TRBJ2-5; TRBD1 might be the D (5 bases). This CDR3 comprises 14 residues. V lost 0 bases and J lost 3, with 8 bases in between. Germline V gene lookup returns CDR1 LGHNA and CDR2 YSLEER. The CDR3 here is CASSQDRTKETQYF. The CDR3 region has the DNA TGCGCCAGCAGCCAAGATCGGACAAAAGAGACCCAGTACTTC.